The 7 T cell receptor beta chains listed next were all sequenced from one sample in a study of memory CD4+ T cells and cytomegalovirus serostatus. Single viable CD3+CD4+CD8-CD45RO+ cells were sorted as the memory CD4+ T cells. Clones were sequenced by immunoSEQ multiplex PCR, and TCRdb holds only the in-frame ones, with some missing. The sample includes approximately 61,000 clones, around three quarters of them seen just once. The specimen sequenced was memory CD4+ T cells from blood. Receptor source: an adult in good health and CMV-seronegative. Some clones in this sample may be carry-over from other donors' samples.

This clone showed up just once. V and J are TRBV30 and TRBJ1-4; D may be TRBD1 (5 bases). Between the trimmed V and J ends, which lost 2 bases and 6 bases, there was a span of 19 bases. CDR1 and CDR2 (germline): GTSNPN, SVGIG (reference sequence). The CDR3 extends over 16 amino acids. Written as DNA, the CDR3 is TGTGCCTGGAGTCCTCTAGGGACTCCCACGGATGAAAAACTGTTTTTT. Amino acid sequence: CAWSPLGTPTDEKLFF. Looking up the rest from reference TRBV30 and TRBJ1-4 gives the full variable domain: SQTIHQWPATLVQPVGSPLSLECTVEGTSNPNLYWYRQAAGRGLQLLFYSVGIGQISSEVPQNLSASRPQDRQFILSSKKLLLSDSGFYLCAWSPLGTPTDEKLFFGSGTQLSVL.

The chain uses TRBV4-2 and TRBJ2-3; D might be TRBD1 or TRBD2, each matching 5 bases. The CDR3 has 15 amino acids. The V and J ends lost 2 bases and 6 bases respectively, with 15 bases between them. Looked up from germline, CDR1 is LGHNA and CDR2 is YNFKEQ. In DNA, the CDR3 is TGTGCCAGCAGCCAATTTGGGGGTACCGCGGATACGCAGTATTTT. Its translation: CASSQFGGTADTQYF.

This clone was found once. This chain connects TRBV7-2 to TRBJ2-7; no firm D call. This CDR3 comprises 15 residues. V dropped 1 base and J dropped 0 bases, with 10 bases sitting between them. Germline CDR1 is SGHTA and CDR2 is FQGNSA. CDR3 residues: CASSLGADNSYEQYF. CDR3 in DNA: TGTGCCAGCAGCTTAGGGGCGGATAACTCCTACGAGCAGTACTTC.

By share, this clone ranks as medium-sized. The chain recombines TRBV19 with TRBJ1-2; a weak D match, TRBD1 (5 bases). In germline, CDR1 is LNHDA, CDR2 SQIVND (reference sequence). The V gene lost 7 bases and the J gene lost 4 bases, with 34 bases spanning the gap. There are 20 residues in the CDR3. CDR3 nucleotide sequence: TGTGCCAGTACCCCTCCCCTCAGAGACGTGGCAGGGCCTTCCGCCTATGGCTACACCTTC. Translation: CASTPPLRDVAGPSAYGYTF.

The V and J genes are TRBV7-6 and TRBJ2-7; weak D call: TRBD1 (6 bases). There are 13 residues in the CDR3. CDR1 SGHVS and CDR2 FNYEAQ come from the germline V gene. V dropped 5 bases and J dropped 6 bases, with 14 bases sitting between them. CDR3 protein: CASSLEQGSEQYF. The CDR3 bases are TGTGCCAGCAGCCTAGAACAGGGAAGCGAGCAGTACTTC.

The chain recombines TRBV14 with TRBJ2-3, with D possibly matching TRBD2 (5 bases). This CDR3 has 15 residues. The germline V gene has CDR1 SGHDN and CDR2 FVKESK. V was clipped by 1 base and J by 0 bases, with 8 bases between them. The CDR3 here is CASSQGRWSTDTQYF. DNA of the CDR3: TGTGCCAGCAGCCAAGGGAGGTGGAGCACAGATACGCAGTATTTT.

The CDR3 loop is CAWRSKGGYEQYF. The CDR3 DNA is TGTGCCTGGAGATCCAAGGGCGGCTACGAGCAGTACTTC. The chain combines TRBV30 with TRBJ2-7; no clear D. V was trimmed by 3 bases and J by 3 bases, leaving 12 bases between them. Germline V gene lookup returns CDR1 GTSNPN and CDR2 SVGIG (reference sequence). CDR3 length equals 13 residues.